The next 20 T cell receptor beta chains were all read from a single sample in a study of identifying expanded T cells in peripheral blood. Generated by immunoSEQ multiplex PCR, the TCRdb table keeps only in-frame clones and is missing some. The repertoire holds 100,000 or so clones, with around 90% as singletons. The specimen sequenced was blood. These receptors originate from a person between 18 and 70 years old in good health.

The V and J genes are TRBV6-5 and TRBJ1-4, with 11 nucleotides matching TRBD1. J gave up 12 bases and V 6 bases, and 9 bases lay outside the gene matches. The CDR3 length is 14 residues. CDR1 is MNHEY, CDR2 SVGAGI, per germline. CDR3 sequence (DNA): TGTGCCAGCAGATATGGACAGGGGGCAGTCGAACTGTTTTTT. This gives the protein CASRYGQGAVELFF.

This chain connects TRBV5-1 to TRBJ1-4; D is ambiguous. CDR3 length: 16 amino acids. The germline gives CDR1 SGHRS, CDR2 YFSETQ. Trimming cost V 3 bases and J 0 bases, with 12 bases left between them. In DNA, the CDR3 is TGCGCCAGCAGCTCCACCGACCGTGCAACTAATGAAAAACTGTTTTTT. Amino acid sequence: CASSSTDRATNEKLFF.

This clone occurred once. V gene TRBV7-9 combines with J gene TRBJ2-7; 9 bases map to TRBD1. CDR1 is SEHNR, CDR2 FQNEAQ, per germline (reference sequence). V lost 5 bases, J lost 3 bases, and 11 bases stayed unmatched. This CDR3 has 16 residues. CDR3 amino acids: CASSPRNVDRGYEQYF. DNA of the CDR3: TGTGCCAGCAGCCCAAGGAACGTGGACAGGGGCTACGAGCAGTACTTC.

The CDR3 DNA reads as TGCGCCAGCAGCCAAGATCTCCGACAACATAGCAATCAGCCCCAGCATTTT. This encodes CASSQDLRQHSNQPQHF. The genes are TRBV4-3 and TRBJ1-5; D is ambiguous. Deletions cut 0 bases from V and 0 bases from J, with 12 bases between. The CDR3 has 17 amino acids. Germline CDR1 reads LGHNA; CDR2 reads YSLEER.

J is TRBJ1-3 and V is TRBV10-3; D not resolved. Trimming took 3 bases from V and 4 from J, leaving 13 bases between them. The germline CDR1 and CDR2 sequences are ENHRY and SYGVKD. This CDR3 region has 15 residues. In DNA form, the CDR3 reads TGTGCCATCAGTGATACCTCAGCTGTGGGAAACACCATATATTTT. Its translation is CAISDTSAVGNTIYF.

The chain is built from TRBV7-9 and TRBJ2-1, with TRBD1 as a possible D gene (6 bases). CDR3 size: 15 residues. Germline loops: CDR1 SEHNR, CDR2 FQNEAQ (reference sequence). The V end was cut by 5 bases, the J end by 0 bases, with 11 bases between. Here the CDR3 reads CASSQGQNSYNEQFF. Written as DNA, the CDR3 is TGTGCCAGCAGCCAGGGACAAAACTCCTACAATGAGCAGTTCTTC.

The genes are TRBV10-1 and TRBJ2-7; D may be TRBD1 (6 bases). Trimming left V 7 bases short and J 0 bases short, with 16 bases between. CDR1 WNHNN and CDR2 SYGVQD come from the germline V gene (reference sequence). The length of the CDR3 is 15 residues. For the CDR3, the DNA is TGCGCCAGCAAAAACTGGACAGCTGACTCCTACGAGCAGTACTTC. It is translated as CASKNWTADSYEQYF.

The chain joins TRBV21-1 to TRBJ2-1; whether TRBD2, the table's D call, matches the DNA was not checked. TRBV21-1 is a recognized pseudogene. The CDR3 totals 21 residues. Written as DNA, the CDR3 is TGTGCCAGCAGCTTTGTTTACTTTAGCGGGGGGGACTCGTTATCCTACAATGAGCAGTTCTTC. As protein: CASSFVYFSGGDSLSYNEQFF.

The chain links TRBV11-2 to TRBJ1-2; D is perhaps TRBD1 (6 bases). This CDR3 is built from 17 residues. The ends were cut back, 4 bases at V and 5 bases at J, with 23 bases in the middle. CDR1 and CDR2 from the germline V gene are SGHAT and FQNNGV. The CDR3 DNA reads as TGTGCCAGCAGCTCCTACCGGGGGCAACGAGGGAAGTATGGCTACACCTTC. It is translated as CASSSYRGQRGKYGYTF.

This clone was seen only once. The chain carries TRBV18 and TRBJ2-5, with 10 nucleotides matching TRBD1. The CDR3 is 15 residues long. V lost 6 bases to trimming and J lost 5 bases; unmatched junction nucleotides: 9. Germline V lookup: CDR1 KGHSH, CDR2 LQKENI. The CDR3 protein is CASSEMTGGGETQYF. Here the CDR3 DNA reads TGTGCCAGCTCGGAAATGACAGGGGGCGGCGAGACCCAGTACTTC.

The chain recombines TRBV2 with TRBJ1-4; possible D gene TRBD1, 5 bases. Germline lookup yields CDR1 SNHLY and CDR2 FYNNEI. V lost 7 bases, J lost 4 bases, and 10 bases lay in between. The CDR3 totals 13 residues. The CDR3 region is CASTGGGNEKLFF. CDR3 sequence (DNA): TGTGCCAGCACTGGGGGGGGTAATGAAAAACTGTTTTTT.

The chain employs TRBV15 and TRBJ2-5; the D is unclear. Germline CDR1 LNHNV, CDR2 YYDKDF (reference sequence). The V and J ends lost 3 bases and 0 bases respectively, with 5 bases between them. The CDR3 contains 13 residues. CDR3 amino acids: CATSRGYQETQYF. CDR3 nucleotide sequence: TGTGCCACCAGCAGGGGGTACCAAGAGACCCAGTACTTC.

The V gene is TRBV7-9, the J gene TRBJ2-7, with D maybe TRBD1 (6 bases). V was shortened by 6 bases and J by 5 bases, with 20 bases between the two germline ends. The CDR3 has 15 amino acids. CDR1 and CDR2 (germline): SEHNR, FQNEAQ (reference sequence). The CDR3 sequence is CASSMDSTGSHEQYF. The CDR3 region has the DNA TGTGCCAGCAGTATGGACAGCACAGGGAGCCACGAGCAGTACTTC.

The chain links TRBV11-2 to TRBJ2-7; 9 nucleotides align to TRBD2. CDR3 length: 15 residues. The trim removed 2 bases at V and 2 bases at J, leaving 4 bases unmatched. The germline gives CDR1 SGHAT, CDR2 FQNNGV. CDR3 residues: CASSLKAGGAYEQYF. CDR3 bases: TGTGCCAGCAGCTTAAAAGCGGGGGGCGCCTACGAGCAGTACTTC.

This clone was recorded once. The chain carries TRBV7-9 and TRBJ1-3; no clear D. CDR1 and CDR2 from the germline V gene are SEHNR and FQNEAQ (reference sequence). There are 17 residues in the CDR3. V lost 6 bases and J 0 bases, leaving 18 bases between the germline ends. DNA for the CDR3: TGTGCCAGCAGGTACAAATCAGGAGAATACTCTGGAAACACCATATATTTT. It encodes CASRYKSGEYSGNTIYF.

This clone is a singleton in its sample. The J gene is TRBJ2-7, the V gene TRBV6-1; the D gene could be TRBD1 or TRBD2 (5 bases each). CDR1 MNHNS and CDR2 SASEGT come from the germline V gene. The ends were cut back, 6 bases at V and 3 bases at J, with 18 bases in the middle. This CDR3 comprises 15 residues. The CDR3: CASSYTPGTNYEQYF. The CDR3 bases are TGTGCCAGCAGCTATACGCCCGGGACGAACTACGAGCAGTACTTC.

V is TRBV5-1 and J is TRBJ1-2; D is possibly TRBD1 (5 bases). Trimming took off 6 bases at V and 5 bases at J, with 17 bases between the two ends. The germline V gene encodes CDR1 SGHRS and CDR2 YFSETQ. The CDR3 is 14 amino acids. CDR3 bases: TGCGCCAGCAACGGGCCGGGACCCGGATATGGCTACACCTTC. Protein: CASNGPGPGYGYTF. The full variable domain, its missing parts supplied by reference TRBV5-1 and TRBJ1-2, is KAGVTQTPRYLIKTRGQQVTLSCSPISGHRSVSWYQQTPGQGLQFLFEYFSETQRNKGNFPGRFSGRQFSNSRSEMNVSTLELGDSALYLCASNGPGPGYGYTFGSGTRLTVV.

This clone was seen a few times. Written as DNA, the CDR3 is TGTGCCAGCAGCCTCCCTAGGGCAGGGTGGGACACTGAAGCTTTCTTT. Residues: CASSLPRAGWDTEAFF. The J gene is TRBJ1-1, the V gene TRBV7-9, with D perhaps TRBD1 (5 bases). The CDR3 loop spans 16 amino acids. Germline CDR1 SEHNR, CDR2 FQNEAQ (reference sequence). Trimming removed 5 bases from V and 3 bases from J, with 19 bases in between.

This clone was counted between two and nine times. The J gene is TRBJ1-5, the V gene TRBV7-2, with D perhaps matching TRBD1 (6 bases). Germline CDR1 is SGHTA and CDR2 is FQGNSA. Trimming pared 7 bases from V and 8 bases from J, leaving 15 bases between. The CDR3 is 13 amino acids. As DNA, the CDR3 is TGTGCCAGCAACGGGGGGCCTGAAGAGCCCCAGCATTTT. Translation: CASNGGPEEPQHF. Together with reference TRBV7-2 and TRBJ1-5, the CDR3 gives the full variable domain: GAGVSQSPSNKVTEKGKDVELRCDPISGHTALYWYRQSLGQGLEFLIYFQGNSAPDKSGLPSDRFSAERTGGSVSTLTIQRTQQEDSAVYLCASNGGPEEPQHFGDGTRLSIL.

V gene TRBV7-2 combines with J gene TRBJ2-3; a possible D gene is TRBD1 (6 bases). The germline V and J ends were trimmed by 5 bases and 6 bases, with 15 bases remaining between them. Germline CDR1 reads SGHTA; CDR2 reads FQGNSA. The CDR3 consists of 14 residues. The CDR3 sequence is CASSPRGSGDTQYF. For the CDR3, the DNA is TGTGCCAGCAGCCCAAGGGGGTCAGGGGATACGCAGTATTTT. Drawing the rest from reference TRBV7-2 and TRBJ2-3, the complete variable domain is GAGVSQSPSNKVTEKGKDVELRCDPISGHTALYWYRQSLGQGLEFLIYFQGNSAPDKSGLPSDRFSAERTGGSVSTLTIQRTQQEDSAVYLCASSPRGSGDTQYFGPGTRLTVL.